This TCR beta chain was found in a study of Graves' ophthalmopathy and Graves' hyperthyroidism. Study observations and caveats: In blood appeared most of the expanded thyroid clonotypes whose frequency exceeded 0.001. As the model predicted ophthalmopathy progression, it achieved a sensitivity of around 70% and a specificity of around 76%.

On this clonotype: What it recognizes is unknown.

CDR1 is MDHEN and CDR2 is SYDVKM in the germline V gene. CDR3 size: 13 residues. Deletions cut 6 bases from V and 7 bases from J, with 12 bases between. RNA transcripts yielded amplified TCR beta CDR3 regions. RT-PCR with HTBI primers came first, then second-round multiplex PCR. MiXCR, run by TCRdb on the multiplex PCR reads, gives a single entry per CDR3 protein. The data contain under 60,000 distinct CDR3 sequences, approximately 47% of them singletons. The TCR was taken from an adult woman with Graves' ophthalmopathy. The sample consisted of peripheral blood. V is TRBV28 and J is TRBJ1-4; unclear D gene. Here the CDR3 DNA reads TGTGCCAGCAGCAAGAGCGGGCTTGAAAAACTGTTTTTT. Its translation: CASSKSGLEKLFF.